The rows below give T cell receptor beta chains drawn from one sample of a study of cytomegalovirus exposure and HLA in healthy donors. Clones were read by immunoSEQ multiplex PCR, and TCRdb kept only the in-frame ones, dropping some. The sample lists over 100,000 clones, 60% to 80% seen once, with 5.5% to 8.5% in the top ten. Sequenced input: PBMCs. These receptors originate from a male donor in good health and CMV-seronegative. Each CDR3 is given with its conserved first and last residue. The D gene is left open where the match is weak. Rows may omit the clone size; those that give it use once, few, many or a size class.

>TRBD2|NA|16|TRBV5-1|TRBJ2-5
CASSFRQLAGKETQYF
TGCGCCAGCAGCTTTAGGCAACTAGCGGGGAAAGAGACCCAGTACTTC
>NA|NA|15|TRBV7-7|TRBJ2-5
CASSHTPGAGETQYF
TGTGCTAGCAGCCACACGCCAGGGGCTGGGGAGACCCAGTACTTC
>NA|NA|17|TRBV5-1|TRBJ1-3
CASSLALGGDSGNTIYF
TGCGCCAGCAGCTTGGCCTTGGGGGGAGATTCTGGAAACACCATATATTTT
>NA|once|14|TRBV27|TRBJ2-3
CATRAGLSTDTQYF
TGTGCCACCAGGGCAGGGTTGAGCACAGATACGCAGTATTTT
>TRBD1|NA|14|TRBV5-1|TRBJ2-7
CASSSSGTGPEQYF
TGCGCCAGCAGCTCCAGCGGGACAGGGCCCGAGCAGTACTTC
>NA|NA|15|TRBV18|TRBJ1-5
CASSQVGQRNQPQHF
TGTGCCAGCTCACAAGTCGGACAGCGCAATCAGCCCCAGCATTTT
>NA|NA|12|TRBV5-1|TRBJ2-7
CASSQDNYEQYF
TGCGCCAGCAGCCAAGACAACTACGAGCAGTACTTC
>TRBD1|NA|15|TRBV2|TRBJ2-7
CASRTGTGISYEQYF
TGTGCCAGCAGGACCGGGACAGGAATCTCCTACGAGCAGTACTTC
>NA|NA|13|TRBV19|TRBJ2-7
CASNNVVGGEQYF
TGTGCCAGTAATAACGTGGTCGGTGGTGAGCAGTACTTC
>NA|NA|14|TRBV29-1|TRBJ2-3
CSVPVSPSTDTQYF
TGCAGCGTTCCTGTGAGTCCTAGCACAGATACGCAGTATTTT
>NA|NA|14|TRBV25-1|TRBJ1-1
CASSPDRLNTEAFF
TGTGCCAGCAGTCCTGATCGGTTGAACACTGAAGCTTTCTTT
>NA|once|16|TRBV18|TRBJ2-7
CASSPPLTGSPYEQYF
TGTGCCAGCTCACCACCACTGACCGGGTCCCCCTACGAGCAGTACTTC
>TRBD2|NA|15|TRBV4-3|TRBJ2-7
CASSGGLAGLRGQYF
TGCGCCAGCAGCGGGGGGCTAGCGGGATTAAGGGGTCAGTACTTC
>TRBD1|NA|16|TRBV28|TRBJ1-5
CASSLRGPGGREPQHF
TGTGCCAGCAGTTTAAGGGGCCCAGGGGGCAGGGAGCCCCAGCATTTT
>NA|NA|15|TRBV18|TRBJ1-1
CASSPPRTANTEAFF
TGTGCCAGCTCACCACCTAGGACAGCTAACACTGAAGCTTTCTTT
>TRBD2|NA|19|TRBV14|TRBJ2-1
CASSPSGTSGRALNNEQFF
TGTGCCAGCAGCCCATCCGGGACTAGCGGGAGGGCCCTAAACAATGAGCAGTTCTTC
>TRBD2|NA|16|TRBV6-5|TRBJ2-7
CASSYPLAGGVYEQYF
TGTGCCAGCAGTTACCCCCTGGCGGGGGGGGTCTACGAGCAGTACTTC
>TRBD1|NA|15|TRBV6-1|TRBJ2-7
CASSEGGTGGYEQYF
TGTGCCAGCAGTGAAGGTGGGACAGGGGGCTACGAGCAGTACTTC
>TRBD2|few|16|TRBV29-1|TRBJ2-7
CSAHDPLAGGAYEQYF
TGCAGCGCCCACGACCCGCTAGCGGGGGGTGCCTACGAGCAGTACTTC
>NA|NA|15|TRBV4-3|TRBJ2-7
CASSHLDNPTYEQYF
TGCGCCAGCAGCCACCTGGACAACCCCACCTACGAGCAGTACTTC
>NA|few|16|TRBV27|TRBJ1-5
CASSLEFVGHNQPQHF
TGTGCCAGCAGTTTAGAGTTTGTGGGACATAATCAGCCCCAGCATTTT
>NA|NA|15|TRBV19|TRBJ1-5
CASSPRWAGNQPQHF
TGTGCCAGTAGCCCTCGGTGGGCCGGCAATCAGCCCCAGCATTTT
>NA|NA|14|TRBV7-2|TRBJ2-5
CASSLWGGDETQYF
TGTGCCAGCAGCTTGTGGGGGGGCGATGAGACCCAGTACTTC
>TRBD2|few|17|TRBV10-3|TRBJ2-1
CASNPGTSGRGYNEQFF
TGTGCCTCTAACCCCGGGACTAGCGGGAGAGGGTACAATGAGCAGTTCTTC
>NA|NA|16|TRBV28|TRBJ1-2
CATWGQGQLANYGYTF
TGTGCCACCTGGGGGCAGGGCCAGTTAGCTAACTATGGCTACACCTTC
>TRBD2|once|16|TRBV9|TRBJ2-3
CASSVSTSGSEDTQYF
TGTGCCAGCAGCGTCTCGACTAGCGGGAGTGAAGATACGCAGTATTTT
>NA|NA|13|TRBV6-1|TRBJ2-7
CASSRGATYEQYF
TGTGCCAGCAGCAGGGGGGCAACCTACGAGCAGTACTTC
>NA|NA|16|TRBV7-2|TRBJ1-1
CASSLDWGPMNTEAFF
TGTGCCAGCAGCTTAGATTGGGGCCCCATGAACACTGAAGCTTTCTTT
>NA|NA|15|TRBV6-6|TRBJ1-5
CASSPPGQRNQPQHF
TGTGCCAGCAGCCCACCAGGACAGCGCAATCAGCCCCAGCATTTT
>TRBD1|NA|15|TRBV7-9|TRBJ1-2
CASSSGGGTGSGYTF
TGTGCCAGCAGCTCCGGAGGGGGGACAGGGAGTGGCTACACCTTC
>NA|NA|18|TRBV21-1|TRBJ2-5
CVSSKVRTENGLQETQYF
TGTGTCAGCAGCAAAGTTAGGACAGAAAATGGGCTCCAAGAGACCCAGTACTTC
>NA|few|15|TRBV28|TRBJ2-2
CASSVLAVNTGELFF
TGTGCCAGCAGTGTTCTAGCCGTGAACACCGGGGAGCTGTTTTTT
>NA|few|13|TRBV27|TRBJ2-4
CASRTVNKNIQYF
TGTGCCAGCAGGACAGTAAACAAAAACATTCAGTACTTC
>TRBD1|NA|14|TRBV6-6|TRBJ1-3
CASRGTGIGNTIYF
TGTGCCAGCAGGGGGACAGGGATTGGAAACACCATATATTTT
>TRBD1|NA|15|TRBV18|TRBJ2-7
CASSPRGQVGYEQYF
TGTGCCAGCTCACCACGGGGACAGGTGGGTTACGAGCAGTACTTC